This T cell receptor beta chain appears in the sequencing data of a study of high-grade serous ovarian cancer treatment subgroups (dated by TCRdb to about 2021). In terms of the full investigation: A mean of approximately 14,000 reads and 7,494 unique TCR beta rearrangements per sample was generated by sequencing. The study profiled TCR beta repertoires in high-grade serous ovarian cancer patients grouped by complete gross resection or neoadjuvant chemotherapy response under a laparoscopic triage algorithm. The roughly 30-patient cohort included some ten patients with no residual disease after primary surgery (R0), some ten excellent NACT responders, and some ten poor NACT responders. Each patient contributed one primary tumor and two metastatic tumor samples, giving approximately 91 samples in total. Here is what the overall study found, with its caveats: Spatial information was not captured by bulk tumor TCR sequencing, so insight into HGSC tumor complexity and diversity was limited. Neoantigen level correlated positively with TCR clonal relatedness, and copy number variation and mutation load from whole-genome sequencing showed a positive trend with TCR clonal relatedness. Repertoire similarity between tumors from the same patient ranged from roughly 0.095 to 0.8, while tumors from different patients showed almost no similarity. The TCR repertoire analyses centered on CDR3, leaving CDR1 and CDR2 unanalyzed.

The 80 to 90 tumor samples underwent high-throughput TCR profiling using ImmunoSEQ. For the original study's pipeline: Richness (unique productive sequences), clonality, evenness and relatedness were included as repertoire diversity metrics, and similarity between samples was assessed with the Bhattacharyya coefficient. In a sensitivity analysis, TCRs with fewer than two reads were excluded, and consistent conclusions were obtained. TCRdb took over this immuneACCESS table, retaining in-frame rearrangements with V and J assigned. Such tables are incomplete; in checked studies, under half of the missing clones stem from an unresolved V gene, and the remainder is unexplained. V and J calls and clone size are those listed in that table; D and trimming were worked out from the DNA. This sample comprises about 3,600 clones, about 80% of them detected only once. The ten largest clones capture roughly 20% of the sample.

This clone appeared a single time. Its antigen is still unknown. Qualities for individual bases were not recorded, and no much larger clone is one base off. The tumor samples were collected prior to definitive surgery or chemotherapy. Genomic DNA was extracted by the MD Anderson Biospecimen Extraction Resource, and TCR sequencing was done by the MD Anderson Cancer Genomics Laboratory. From its cysteine to its phenylalanine, the CDR3 spans 15 amino acids. Just CDR3 DNA is preserved here, 45 bases in frame from base 1. CDR1 and CDR2 are read off the germline V gene as SGHRS and YFSETQ. V trim: 1 base; J trim: 4 bases; unmatched bases: 6.

The sequence links TRBV5-1 to TRBJ2-3; TRBD2 aligns with 7 central bases. The source is a human donor with high-grade serous ovarian cancer. The source material was tumor tissue. The CDR3: CASSLNPREADTQYF. The nucleotide sequence is given as TGCGCCAGCAGCTTGAATCCCCGGGAGGCAGATACGCAGTATTTT.